A selection of T cell receptor beta chains follows, all from one sample in a study of T cell responses to AZD1222 COVID-19 vaccine. Sequencing used immunoSEQ multiplex PCR; TCRdb keeps in-frame clones, though not all of them. Of about 150,000 clones listed, about 90% are singletons. The sequencing used peripheral blood, collected 28 days after the second AZD1222 dose. These receptors were collected from an adult who received the AZD1222 COVID-19 vaccine. CDR3s include the opening cysteine and the closing phenylalanine or tryptophan. A D gene is named only where the DNA matches it firmly. Clone size is given for some rows only: seen once, a few or many times, or a class if the clone is expanded.

size: -
V: TRBV19
D: -
J: TRBJ1-3
CDR3: CASSPPGHFSGNTIYF
DNA: TGTGCCAGTAGTCCTCCGGGACATTTCTCTGGAAACACCATATATTTT

size: -
V: TRBV5-4
D: TRBD2
J: TRBJ2-5
CDR3: CASSARGGETQYF
DNA: TGTGCCAGCAGCGCCCGGGGGGGGGAGACCCAGTACTTC

size: -
V: TRBV5-4
D: -
J: TRBJ2-3
CDR3: CASSRQDDRSGDTQYF
DNA: TGTGCCAGCAGCCGACAGGACGACAGGTCCGGAGATACGCAGTATTTT

size: -
V: TRBV5-4
D: -
J: TRBJ1-1
CDR3: CASSLGQMNTEAFF
DNA: TGTGCCAGCAGCTTGGGACAGATGAACACTGAAGCTTTCTTT

size: -
V: TRBV24-1
D: -
J: TRBJ1-5
CDR3: CATSDPGFGQPQHF
DNA: TGTGCCACCAGTGATCCTGGTTTCGGCCAGCCCCAGCATTTT

size: -
V: TRBV7-9
D: -
J: TRBJ1-1
CDR3: CASSEGPLYRTEAFF
DNA: TGTGCCAGCTCCGAAGGTCCTCTTTATAGGACTGAAGCTTTCTTT

size: few
V: TRBV14
D: -
J: TRBJ2-3
CDR3: CASSQGAPQYF
DNA: TGTGCCAGCAGCCAAGGGGCCCCGCAGTATTTT

size: -
V: TRBV4-2
D: -
J: TRBJ2-7
CDR3: CASSQATHDRNEQYF
DNA: TGTGCCAGCAGCCAAGCGACCCACGATAGGAACGAGCAGTACTTC

size: -
V: TRBV18
D: -
J: TRBJ1-2
CDR3: CASSPIGPGRPNYKSGYTF
DNA: TGTGCCAGCTCACCTATCGGTCCGGGACGACCAAACTATAAAAGTGGCTACACCTTC

size: -
V: TRBV5-4
D: TRBD1
J: TRBJ2-7
CDR3: CASSLRGQDYEQYF
DNA: TGTGCCAGCAGCTTAAGGGGGCAGGACTACGAGCAGTACTTC

size: -
V: TRBV27
D: -
J: TRBJ1-5
CDR3: CASRAGWNQPQHF
DNA: TGTGCCAGCAGGGCGGGGTGGAATCAGCCCCAGCATTTT

size: -
V: TRBV9
D: TRBD1
J: TRBJ1-5
CDR3: CASSPGGLENQPQHF
DNA: TGTGCCAGCAGCCCAGGGGGCCTTGAGAATCAGCCCCAGCATTTT

size: -
V: TRBV4-3
D: TRBD2
J: TRBJ2-7
CDR3: CASSQEGTSGSWSYEQYF
DNA: TGCGCCAGCAGCCAAGAGGGGACTAGCGGGAGTTGGTCCTACGAGCAGTACTTC

size: -
V: TRBV6-5
D: -
J: TRBJ2-3
CDR3: CAVDGVGTDTQYF
DNA: TGTGCCGTCGACGGGGTGGGCACAGATACGCAGTATTTT

size: once
V: TRBV28
D: -
J: TRBJ2-3
CDR3: CASSLGSRDTDTQYF
DNA: TGTGCCAGCAGTTTAGGGTCCAGGGACACAGATACGCAGTATTTT

size: -
V: TRBV11-2
D: TRBD1
J: TRBJ2-3
CDR3: CASSLGDRAGIDTQYF
DNA: TGTGCCAGCAGCTTAGGGGACAGGGCAGGGATAGATACGCAGTATTTT

size: -
V: TRBV7-2
D: -
J: TRBJ2-7
CDR3: CASSLEGALLLYEQYF
DNA: TGTGCCAGCAGCTTAGAGGGAGCTCTACTGCTCTACGAGCAGTACTTC

size: few
V: TRBV27
D: -
J: TRBJ2-7
CDR3: CASSPSTGPYEQYF
DNA: TGTGCCAGCAGTCCTTCGACGGGCCCCTACGAGCAGTACTTC

size: few
V: TRBV7-2
D: -
J: TRBJ1-3
CDR3: CASSLGPSSGNTIYF
DNA: TGTGCCAGCAGCTTGGGACCGAGCTCTGGAAACACCATATATTTT